This paragraph reports one T cell receptor beta chain. This sample is drawn from a study of blood T cell repertoires in COVID-19. About the study: COVID-19 samples collected from the United States, Italy and Spain covered acute and convalescent phases. PBMCs, B-cell-depleted T cells, or T cells provided the cDNA or gDNA that made up the material.

In the authors' workflow: Amplification with reference gene primers provided the estimates of nucleated cell counts. Repertoires were generated with immunoSEQ multiplex PCR, while TCRdb's copy carries only in-frame clones and drops some. That table supplies the V and J calls and clone size; D and trimming were determined from the DNA. The sample has under 200,000 clones, approximately 84% seen once. The V gene's germline CDR1 is SQVTM and CDR2 ANQGSEA. CDR3 length: 11 residues. The ends were cut back, 7 bases at V and 0 bases at J, with 4 bases in the middle. Sequenced: peripheral blood. This receptor was identified in a woman aged 80 or older with acute or convalescent COVID-19. This chain links TRBV29-1 with TRBJ2-1; D unclear. The CDR3 sequence: CSASSYNEQFF. CDR3 bases: TGCAGCGCCTCCTCCTACAATGAGCAGTTCTTC.